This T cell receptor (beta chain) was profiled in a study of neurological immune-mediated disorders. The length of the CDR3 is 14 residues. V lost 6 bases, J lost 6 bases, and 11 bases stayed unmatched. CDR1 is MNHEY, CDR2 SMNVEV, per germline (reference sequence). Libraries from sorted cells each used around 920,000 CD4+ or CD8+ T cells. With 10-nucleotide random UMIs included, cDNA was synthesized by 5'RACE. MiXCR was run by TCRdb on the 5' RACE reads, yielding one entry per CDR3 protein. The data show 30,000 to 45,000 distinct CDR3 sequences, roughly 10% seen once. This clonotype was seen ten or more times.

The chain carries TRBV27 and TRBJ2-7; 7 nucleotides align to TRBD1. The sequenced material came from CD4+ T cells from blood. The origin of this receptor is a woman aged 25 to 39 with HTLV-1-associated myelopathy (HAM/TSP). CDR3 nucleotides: TGTGCCAGCAGGCGATCCGACAGGGATCTCGAGCAGTACTTC. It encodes CASRRSDRDLEQYF.